The T cell receptor (beta chain) under discussion was sequenced for a study of human T cells and chemical hapten exposure (dated by TCRdb to the early 2020s). Regarding the research as a whole: For sensitization, 2% DPC in acetone was applied to a 2 cm by 2 cm area of upper inner arm skin. Patch tests used Finn chambers with 0.01% DPC on the upper back, scored after 6 days by International Contact Dermatitis Research Group standards. Throughout the roughly 24-week study period, patients were also given weekly therapeutic DPC doses on the scalp. Peripheral blood TCR repertoire changes were tracked in vivo in alopecia patients during primary and secondary sensitization to the hapten diphenylcyclopropenone (DPC). For TCR sequencing, blood came from about 28 alopecia patients at anywhere from one to four time points (pre-sensitization, 2, 6 and 24 weeks). Blood samples were taken from patients before sensitization (week 0) and then at 2, 6 and about 24 weeks after DPC sensitization. Libraries were pooled for sequencing, and variation in per-sample TCR yields was attributed mainly to small differences in library volumes within the pool. The patient cohort, mostly female, included alopecia areata with under or over 50% scalp involvement, alopecia totalis and alopecia universalis. The investigation overall reported the following: Alopecia, a presumed autoimmune disease, was present in all patients, so the immune response of the patients might differ from that of healthy individuals. The number of PT1 expanded TCRs positively correlated with patch test score, significant at thresholds 8, 16 and 32 but not 4. Expanded TCRs formed significantly more large CDR3 similarity clusters than pre-sensitization or healthy control sets, consistent with antigen-driven responses. No change with DPC sensitization was found in the number of TCRs above 1 in 1000 frequency, and no evidence of global repertoire structure alterations was found. After repeated subsampling, changes were observed in the strength of the expansion versus patch-test correlation and in the threshold at which the correlation became significant.

Explained via the paper, the time point label denotes: patch test 3, about 24 weeks after DPC sensitization. The treatment or condition label of this sample denotes: therapeutic diphenylcyclopropenone sensitization with weekly scalp DPC. At every patch-test visit, the blood draw took place before the patch test was put on. Eligible patients were aged 18 to 70, diagnosed with alopecia, deemed suitable for DPC therapy, and excluded if pregnant. Unfractionated whole blood was collected in Tempus Blood RNA tubes, and total RNA was extracted from that blood. About this clonotype itself: Its recognized antigen is unknown. No base qualities exist here, and no much larger clone lies one base off it.

Ends trimmed: V by 3 bases, J by 4 bases; bases unmatched to a gene: 10. The CDR3 runs 18 residues from the cysteine to the phenylalanine. Only the CDR3 part of the read is kept: 54 bases, read in frame from the first base. Per the germline V gene (reference sequence), LNHDA is the CDR1 and SQIVND is the CDR2. The library relied on RACE. The sample was run on a NextSeq 500. During library preparation, unique molecular identifiers were attached to individual cDNA molecules so that TCRs could be counted quantitatively and reproducibly. For every blood RNA sample, sequencing covered both the TCR alpha and TCR beta chains. On the authors' methods: The median number of TCRs per sample was approximately 93,000, ranging from roughly 20,000 to 700,000. V, J and CDR3 annotation of the TCR reads was performed with the Decombinator software suite. Every sample was subsampled to the same number of TCRs (28,000) for the PS versus PT1 abundance plots. Expanded TCRs were defined as absent before sensitization and observed at least eight times at the 2-week time point. TCRdb reprocessed the public reads (quality trimming at Q25 with fastp, clone calling with MiXCR) and kept in-frame beta chains. Merged by CDR3 protein, the rows form single entries marked with the most common genes and DNA. TCRdb's processing, not the study's, gives the V and J calls here. In this sample the table shows tens of thousands of distinct CDR3 sequences, 11% of which occur a single time. Of the sample, about 3.5% is held by the ten largest clones.

Recombination joined TRBV19 with TRBJ2-2; 11 central bases correspond to TRBD2. The sequenced sample was whole blood, obtained in connection with sensitization to the hapten diphenylcyclopropenone (DPC). This TCR was sampled from a woman in her 50s with alopecia areata. Some clones in this sample may be carry-over from other donors' samples. The bases read TGTGCCAGTAGTATTCACCAAACTCTAGCGGGAGGCACCGGGGAGCTGTTTTTT. The encoded protein is CASSIHQTLAGGTGELFF.